The source of this TCR beta chain is a study of T cells in Graves' hyperthyroidism and ophthalmopathy. Amplification of TCR beta CDR3 regions was performed using RNA transcripts as template. HTBI primers were employed in a first-round RT-PCR of the TCR CDR3. TCRdb independently ran MiXCR on the multiplex PCR reads; one entry per CDR3 protein. The sample lists hundreds of thousands of distinct CDR3 sequences; around 16% were seen once. The CDR3 runs to 16 residues. Trimming left V 4 bases short and J 12 bases short, with 26 bases between. Germline V lookup: CDR1 SGHDT, CDR2 YYEEEE. Clinical symptoms, serum thyroxine, TRAb, thyroid ultrasound and orbital computed tomography established diagnosis.

Specimen: blood. The sequence was obtained from a middle-aged woman with Graves' ophthalmopathy. V usage is TRBV5-6 and J usage is TRBJ2-1; TRBD2 might be the D (5 bases). CDR3 DNA sequence: TGTGCCAGCAGCCACTCGAGGCTAGCAGGTACTCAAGGGCAGTTCTTC. Amino acids: CASSHSRLAGTQGQFF. Full variable domain (missing parts from reference TRBV5-6 and TRBJ2-1): DAGVTQSPTHLIKTRGQQVTLRCSPKSGHDTVSWYQQALGQGPQFIFQYYEEEERQRGNFPDRFSGHQFPNYSSELNVNALLLGDSALYLCASSHSRLAGTQGQFFGPGTRLTVL.